Listed below are T cell receptor beta chains from one sample, sequenced in a study of blood T cell repertoires in COVID-19. Clones were sequenced by immunoSEQ multiplex PCR, and TCRdb holds only the in-frame ones, with some missing. This sample has about 150,000 clones, with approximately 80% found just once. Material for sequencing was peripheral blood. The receptors shown here come from a woman in her forties or fifties with acute or convalescent COVID-19. Both conserved end residues are part of each CDR3.

j_call v_call cdr3_aa
TRBJ2-1 TRBV7-6 CASSFIVAGAIIGNEQFF
TRBJ1-3 TRBV2 CASSDPLPGNTIYF
TRBJ1-2 TRBV6-2/TRBV6-3 CASSYGAGYTF
TRBJ1-2 TRBV19 CASSVTVGYGYTF
TRBJ1-1 TRBV19 CASSIDRGLDTEAFF
TRBJ2-7 TRBV11-2 CASSLPRGDEQYF
TRBJ2-7 TRBV7-2 CASRPTGTRTTNEQYF
TRBJ2-3 TRBV24-1 CATPRKGLAPWRDTQYF
TRBJ2-6 TRBV6-1 CASSGLAPSSGANVLTF
TRBJ2-1 TRBV28 CASSSILNGVDSYNEQFF